These 27 T cell receptor beta chains share one sample of origin, sequenced in a study of siplizumab effects on memory and regulatory T cells. Using immunoSEQ multiplex PCR, the repertoire was profiled, and TCRdb retains in-frame clones only, with some absent. The sample lists around 77,000 clones; under 95% were seen once. What was sequenced was CD8+ T cells sorted from blood. Receptors originate from a human donor in good health.

The rearrangement links TRBV27 to TRBJ1-2; the D is unclear. Germline V lookup: CDR1 MNHEY, CDR2 SMNVEV (reference sequence). V gave up 5 bases and J gave up 8 bases, with 18 bases separating them. The CDR3 has 14 residues. The CDR3 DNA follows: TGTGCCAGCAGTCGAAGGTTGGGGTACGAAGGCTACACCTTC. Translated, it gives CASSRRLGYEGYTF.

This clone showed up just once. The chain recombines TRBV7-2 with TRBJ2-5; no clear D. In germline, CDR1 is SGHTA, CDR2 FQGNSA. The CDR3 sequence is 13 residues long. V was trimmed by 5 bases and J by 4 bases, leaving 11 bases between them. Here the CDR3 reads CASSPDIAETQYF. Here the CDR3 DNA reads TGTGCCAGCAGCCCAGACATTGCAGAGACCCAGTACTTC.

V and J are TRBV14 and TRBJ2-3; 9 bases fit TRBD2. Trimming at V came to 4 bases and at J to 4 bases, leaving 6 bases not matched to a gene. The CDR3 consists of 15 residues. Germline lookup yields CDR1 SGHDN and CDR2 FVKESK. The CDR3 loop is CASSLLAGESDTQYF. In DNA, the CDR3 is TGTGCCAGCAGCCTTTTAGCGGGAGAATCAGATACGCAGTATTTT.

J is TRBJ2-5 and V is TRBV27, with 7 bases matching TRBD2. There are 15 residues in the CDR3. J was trimmed by 3 bases and V by 5 bases; bases with no gene match: 9. Looked up from germline, CDR1 is MNHEY and CDR2 is SMNVEV (reference sequence). The CDR3 DNA reads as TGTGCCAGCAGTCCCTTGGGCGGGAGTAAAGAGACCCAGTACTTC. It is translated as CASSPLGGSKETQYF.

The chain recombines TRBV30 with TRBJ2-7, with 12 nucleotides matching TRBD1. This CDR3 region has 14 residues. Per germline, CDR1 GTSNPN and CDR2 SVGIG (reference sequence). V lost 0 bases and J lost 9; bases outside the gene matches: 6. This chain's CDR3 is CAWSVGTGGFGQYF. CDR3 coding DNA: TGTGCCTGGAGTGTAGGGACAGGGGGCTTCGGGCAGTACTTC.

V gene TRBV5-4 combines with J gene TRBJ2-7; D ambiguous. The length of the CDR3 is 15 residues. Trimming shortened V by 4 bases and J by 5 bases, and 19 bases separated the two germline ends. Germline V gives CDR1 SGHNT, CDR2 YYREEE (reference sequence). CDR3 nucleotides: TGTGCCAGCAGCCCTTATGGTGGGGTCGGCCACGAGCAGTACTTC. It encodes CASSPYGGVGHEQYF.

This sequence joins TRBV6-9 and TRBJ2-1; a weak D match, TRBD2 (6 bases). The CDR3 spans 14 residues. Trimming took off 4 bases at V and 3 bases at J, with 10 bases between the two ends. CDR1 and CDR2 (germline): MNHGY, SVAAGI. The CDR3 nucleotides read TGTGCCAGCAGTTGGGGGGAGGACTACAATGAGCAGTTCTTC. It yields the protein CASSWGEDYNEQFF.

The V call is TRBV7-9, the J call TRBJ2-4; no clear D gene. The CDR3 covers 15 residues. Germline V gene data show CDR1 as SEHNR and CDR2 as FQNEAQ (reference sequence). The V and J ends lost 1 base and 8 bases respectively, with 15 bases between them. CDR3 coding DNA: TGTGCCAGCAGCTTAGATTTAGCTTATGGGGACATTCAGTACTTC. Translation: CASSLDLAYGDIQYF. The variable domain in full, with the rest retrieved from reference TRBV7-9 and TRBJ2-4, is DTGVSQNPRHKITKRGQNVTFRCDPISEHNRLYWYRQTLGQGPEFLTYFQNEAQLEKSRLLSDRFSAERPKGSFSTLEIQRTEQGDSAMYLCASSLDLAYGDIQYFGAGTRLSVL.

The CDR3 protein is CASSQDLSQNYGYTF. As DNA, the CDR3 is TGTGCCAGCAGCCAAGATCTGTCACAGAACTATGGCTACACCTTC. This chain joins TRBV14 and TRBJ1-2; D uncertain. The V end lost 0 bases, the J end lost 2 bases, and 10 bases lay between the germline ends. The length of the CDR3 is 15 residues. Germline loops: CDR1 SGHDN, CDR2 FVKESK. The full variable domain, completed using reference TRBV14 and TRBJ1-2, is EAGVTQFPSHSVIEKGQTVTLRCDPISGHDNLYWYRRVMGKEIKFLLHFVKESKQDESGMPNNRFLAERTGGTYSTLKVQPAELEDSGVYFCASSQDLSQNYGYTFGSGTRLTVV.

The rearrangement links TRBV4-1 to TRBJ2-1, with TRBD2 identical over 7 bases. The V segment lost 1 base and the J segment 5 bases; nucleotides outside the gene matches: 5. There are 15 residues in the CDR3. Germline V gene lookup returns CDR1 MGHRA and CDR2 YSYEKL. The CDR3 protein is CASSQAAGVNNEQFF. The CDR3 DNA reads TGCGCCAGCAGCCAAGCGGCGGGAGTAAACAATGAGCAGTTCTTC.

The rearrangement joins TRBV6-5 to TRBJ1-2; D perhaps matches TRBD1 (6 bases). V gave up 2 bases and J gave up 2 bases, with 9 bases separating them. The CDR3 contains 14 residues. The V gene's germline CDR1 is MNHEY and CDR2 SVGAGI. In DNA form, the CDR3 reads TGTGCCAGCAGTTACCTTACAGGGAACTATGGCTACACCTTC. This translates into CASSYLTGNYGYTF.

CDR3 region: CASSQSFGGVYNEQFF. The CDR3 DNA reads as TGTGCCAGCAGCCAGAGTTTCGGGGGGGTCTACAATGAGCAGTTCTTC. The chain is built from TRBV7-6 and TRBJ2-1; TRBD2 matches 8 bases. The V and J ends lost 5 bases and 3 bases, in that order; junction bases with no gene match: 9. The CDR3 runs to 16 residues. The germline gives CDR1 SGHVS, CDR2 FNYEAQ.

CDR3 in amino acids: CASSQGQMNTEAFF. As DNA, the CDR3 is TGCGCCAGCAGCCAGGGACAGATGAACACTGAAGCTTTCTTT. The V call is TRBV4-1, the J call TRBJ1-1; TRBD1 matches 7 bases. Germline CDR1 is MGHRA and CDR2 is YSYEKL. V trimming: 3 bases; J trimming: 0 bases; junction bases outside the gene matches: 1. The CDR3 length is 14 residues.

This rearrangement joins TRBV5-3 to TRBJ2-2; D ambiguous. TRBV5-3 is placed among ORFs of uncertain function. Trimming stripped 10 bases from V and 6 bases from J, with 7 bases between. The CDR3 totals 10 residues. CDR3 nucleotide sequence: TGTGCCCCCTGGGCCGGGGAGCTGTTTTTT. Its translation: CAPWAGELFF.

This clone was seen a single time. The rearrangement links TRBV2 to TRBJ2-5; perhaps TRBD2 as D (6 bases). This CDR3 has 16 amino acids. CDR1 and CDR2 (germline): SNHLY, FYNNEI. The V end lost 7 bases, the J end lost 2 bases, and 20 bases lay between the germline ends. The DNA for the CDR3 is TGTGCCAGCACCGCCTTCGGAGGGTCTGAGCAAGAGACCCAGTACTTC. It encodes CASTAFGGSEQETQYF.

The CDR3 protein is CASSIQVAYEQYF. The CDR3 DNA sequence: TGTGCCAGTAGTATACAGGTTGCCTACGAGCAGTACTTC. This chain uses TRBV19 with TRBJ2-7; the D is unclear. V was trimmed by 2 bases and J by 2 bases, leaving 7 bases between them. There are 13 residues in the CDR3. Germline V gene data show CDR1 as LNHDA and CDR2 as SQIVND (reference sequence).

This clone has a single count. The identical CDR3 is also encoded by other nucleotide sequences in the sample. The chain carries TRBV5-6 and TRBJ2-2; D unclear. The CDR3 extends over 12 amino acids. Germline V gene sequence: CDR1 SGHDT, CDR2 YYEEEE. V was trimmed by 1 base and J by 5 bases, leaving 3 bases between them. The DNA of the CDR3 is TGTGCCAGCAGCTTGACGACCGGGGAGCTGTTTTTT. As protein: CASSLTTGELFF.

The rearrangement links TRBV7-8 to TRBJ2-7, with D unresolved. Germline V gene data show CDR1 as SGHVS and CDR2 as FQNEAQ. V was pared by 5 bases and J by 2 bases, with 16 bases between. There are 15 residues in the CDR3. CDR3 loop: CASSAFGDRAYEQYF. DNA for the CDR3: TGTGCCAGCAGCGCCTTCGGTGATAGGGCCTACGAGCAGTACTTC.

The chain employs TRBV28 and TRBJ1-5; TRBD1 aligns across 7 bases. Trimming at V came to 8 bases and at J to 4 bases, leaving 17 bases not matched to a gene. The CDR3 length is 17 residues. The germline V gene has CDR1 MDHEN and CDR2 SYDVKM. The DNA of the CDR3 is TGTGCCAGCGCCTCTAATATTCGGGACAGAGAGAATCAGCCCCAGCATTTT. Protein sequence: CASASNIRDRENQPQHF.

The V call is TRBV11-2, the J call TRBJ2-7, with 14 bases that match TRBD2. From germline, CDR1 is SGHAT and CDR2 FQNNGV. The V segment lost 4 bases and the J segment 4 bases; nucleotides outside the gene matches: 6. The CDR3 consists of 16 residues. CDR3 in DNA: TGTGCCAGCAGCTCCCCGACTAGCGGGAGGGCTTACGAGCAGTACTTC. Residues: CASSSPTSGRAYEQYF.

This clone was recorded once. The chain combines TRBV7-8 with TRBJ1-4, with unresolved D. The CDR3 runs to 11 residues. Germline V gene sequence: CDR1 SGHVS, CDR2 FQNEAQ. The V end was cut by 1 base, the J end by 16 bases, with 10 bases between. CDR3 nucleotide sequence: TGTGCCAGCAGCTTAGGAGCCGATCAGTTTTTT. Protein sequence: CASSLGADQFF.

The genes are TRBV6-6 and TRBJ2-7; TRBD1 matches at 7 bases. The CDR3 loop spans 15 amino acids. CDR1 and CDR2 (germline): MNHNY, SVGAGI (reference sequence). V lost 2 bases to trimming and J lost 2 bases; unmatched junction nucleotides: 6. For the CDR3, the DNA is TGTGCCAGCAGTTACCCACAGGGGTCGGCCTACGAGCAGTACTTC. It translates to CASSYPQGSAYEQYF.

The chain is built from TRBV7-9 and TRBJ2-7, with a tentative D call TRBD2 (6 bases). Trimming left V 1 base short and J 0 bases short, with 10 bases between. The CDR3 loop spans 15 amino acids. Germline CDR1 SEHNR, CDR2 FQNEAQ (reference sequence). CDR3 in DNA: TGTGCCAGCAGCTTAGGGCGGGAACACTCCTACGAGCAGTACTTC. Amino acid sequence: CASSLGREHSYEQYF.

The chain recombines TRBV18 with TRBJ2-7; TRBD2 matches at 12 bases. CDR3 length equals 17 residues. The V segment lost 3 bases and the J segment 3 bases; nucleotides outside the gene matches: 9. Per the germline V gene, CDR1 is KGHSH and CDR2 is LQKENI. CDR3 DNA: TGTGCCAGCTCACCTACTAGCGGGGGGCCTGGTTTCTACGAGCAGTACTTC. Protein: CASSPTSGGPGFYEQYF.

Only a few counts were recorded for this clone. The rearrangement joins TRBV27 to TRBJ2-7, with 9 bases aligning to TRBD1. The CDR3 covers 14 residues. The germline gives CDR1 MNHEY, CDR2 SMNVEV (reference sequence). Trimming removed 8 bases from V and 5 bases from J; junction bases left unmatched: 10. The CDR3 loop reads CASGYGDRANEQYF. The CDR3 DNA reads as TGTGCCAGCGGTTACGGGGACAGGGCTAACGAGCAGTACTTC.

The chain couples TRBV7-9 to TRBJ2-5; perhaps D is TRBD1 or TRBD2 (5 bases each). Germline lookup yields CDR1 SEHNR and CDR2 FQNEAQ (reference sequence). With 4 bases removed from V and 5 bases from J, the gap between germline ends came to 14 bases. The CDR3 extends over 14 amino acids. The CDR3 region is CASSSPGRWETQYF. Here the CDR3 DNA reads TGTGCCAGCAGCTCGCCGGGACGCTGGGAGACCCAGTACTTC.

The rearrangement uses TRBV19 and TRBJ2-5; perhaps TRBD1 as D (6 bases). V lost 4 bases and J 5 bases, leaving 14 bases between the germline ends. Germline lookup yields CDR1 LNHDA and CDR2 SQIVND (reference sequence). The CDR3 runs to 14 residues. In DNA form, the CDR3 reads TGTGCCAGTAGTACAAACAGGGTCTGGGAGACCCAGTACTTC. It yields the protein CASSTNRVWETQYF.